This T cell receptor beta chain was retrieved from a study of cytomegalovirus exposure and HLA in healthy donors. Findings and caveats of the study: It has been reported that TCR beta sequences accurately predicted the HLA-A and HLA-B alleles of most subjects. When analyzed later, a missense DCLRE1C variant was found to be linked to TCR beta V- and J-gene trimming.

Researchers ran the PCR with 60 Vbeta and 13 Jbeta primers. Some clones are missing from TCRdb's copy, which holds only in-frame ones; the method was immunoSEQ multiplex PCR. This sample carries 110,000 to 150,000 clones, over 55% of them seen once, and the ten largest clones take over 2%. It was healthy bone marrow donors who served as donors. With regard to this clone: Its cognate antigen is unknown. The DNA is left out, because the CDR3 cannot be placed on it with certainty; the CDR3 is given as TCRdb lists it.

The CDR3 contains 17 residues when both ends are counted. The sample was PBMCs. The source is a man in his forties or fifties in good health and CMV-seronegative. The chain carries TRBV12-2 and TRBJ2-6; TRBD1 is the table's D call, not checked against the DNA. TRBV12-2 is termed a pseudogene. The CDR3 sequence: CASRLTPVGFGANVLTF.